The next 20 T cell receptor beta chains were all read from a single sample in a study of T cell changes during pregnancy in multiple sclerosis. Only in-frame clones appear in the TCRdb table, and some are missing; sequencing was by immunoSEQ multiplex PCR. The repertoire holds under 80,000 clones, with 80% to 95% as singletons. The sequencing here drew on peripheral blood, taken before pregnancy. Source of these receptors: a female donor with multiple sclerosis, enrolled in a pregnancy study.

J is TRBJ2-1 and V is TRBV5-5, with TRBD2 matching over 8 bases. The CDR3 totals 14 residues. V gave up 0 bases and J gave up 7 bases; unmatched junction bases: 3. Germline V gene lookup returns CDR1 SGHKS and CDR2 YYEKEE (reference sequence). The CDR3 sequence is CASSLAGGGNEQFF. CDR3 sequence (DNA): TGTGCCAGCAGCTTGGCCGGGGGGGGAAATGAGCAGTTCTTC.

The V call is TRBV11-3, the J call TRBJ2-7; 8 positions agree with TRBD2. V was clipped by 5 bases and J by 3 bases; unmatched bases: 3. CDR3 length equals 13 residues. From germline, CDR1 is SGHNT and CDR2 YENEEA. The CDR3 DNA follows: TGTGCCAGCAGCGGACTAGCAGGCTACGAGCAGTACTTC. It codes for CASSGLAGYEQYF.

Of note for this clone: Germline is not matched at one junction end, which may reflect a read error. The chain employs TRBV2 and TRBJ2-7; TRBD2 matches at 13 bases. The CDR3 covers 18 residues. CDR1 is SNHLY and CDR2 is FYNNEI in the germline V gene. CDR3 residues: CASREVLRTSGGPYEQYF. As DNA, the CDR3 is TGTGCCAGCAGAGAAGTTCTTCGGACTAGCGGGGGACCCTACGAGCAGTACTTC.

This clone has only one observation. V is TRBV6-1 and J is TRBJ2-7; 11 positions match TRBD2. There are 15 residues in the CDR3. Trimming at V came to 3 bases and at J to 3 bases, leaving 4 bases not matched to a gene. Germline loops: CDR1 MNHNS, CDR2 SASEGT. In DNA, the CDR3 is TGTGCCAGCAGTGAGATAGCGGGAGGGGACTACGAGCAGTACTTC. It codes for CASSEIAGGDYEQYF.

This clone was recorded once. CDR3 DNA sequence: TGTGCCAGCAGTTTATGGGGTGGACTAGCGGGAGAGGGCACCGGGGAGCTGTTTTTT. Protein: CASSLWGGLAGEGTGELFF. V is TRBV28 and J is TRBJ2-2; 13 nucleotides align to TRBD2. Germline trimming cut 0 bases from V and 4 bases from J; bases unmatched to any gene: 8. The CDR3 consists of 19 residues. The germline V gene has CDR1 MDHEN and CDR2 SYDVKM. Supplemented by reference TRBV28 and TRBJ2-2, the full variable domain reads DVKVTQSSRYLVKRTGEKVFLECVQDMDHENMFWYRQDPGLGLRLIYFSYDVKMKEKGDIPEGYSVSREKKERFSLILESASTNQTSMYLCASSLWGGLAGEGTGELFFGEGSRLTVL.

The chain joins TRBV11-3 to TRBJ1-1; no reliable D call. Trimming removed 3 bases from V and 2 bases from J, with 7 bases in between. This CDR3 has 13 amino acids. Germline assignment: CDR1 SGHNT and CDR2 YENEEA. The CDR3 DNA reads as TGTGCCAGCAGCTTTTACAGCAACACTGAAGCTTTCTTT. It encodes CASSFYSNTEAFF.

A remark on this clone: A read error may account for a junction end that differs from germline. CDR3 DNA: TGTGCCAGCAGGTTAGCAATCGACGAGCAGTACTTC. Translation: CASRLAIDEQYF. This chain uses TRBV7-8 with TRBJ2-7; D is uncertain. The germline V gene encodes CDR1 SGHVS and CDR2 FQNEAQ. CDR3 length: 12 residues. Looking up the rest from reference TRBV7-8 and TRBJ2-7 gives the full variable domain: GAGVSQSPRYKVAKRGQDVALRCDPISGHVSLFWYQQALGQGPEFLTYFQNEAQLDKSGLPSDRFFAERPEGSVSTLKIQRTQQEDSAVYLCASRLAIDEQYFGPGTRLTVT.

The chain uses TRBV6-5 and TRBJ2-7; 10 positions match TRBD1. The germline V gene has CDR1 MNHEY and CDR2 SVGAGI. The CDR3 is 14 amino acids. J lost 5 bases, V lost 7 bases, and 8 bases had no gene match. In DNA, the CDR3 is TGTGCCAGCAAAAGGACAGGGGGGTCGGACGAGCAGTACTTC. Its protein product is CASKRTGGSDEQYF.

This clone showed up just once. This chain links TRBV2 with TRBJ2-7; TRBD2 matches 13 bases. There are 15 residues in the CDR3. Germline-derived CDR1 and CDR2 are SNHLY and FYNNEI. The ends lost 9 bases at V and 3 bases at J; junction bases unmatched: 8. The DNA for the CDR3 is TGTGCCAGTCTGACCGGGACTAGCGGGATCTACGAGCAGTACTTC. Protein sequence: CASLTGTSGIYEQYF.

In DNA, the CDR3 is TGCGCCAGCAGCTTTGCTAGCGACGAGCAGTACTTC. Residues: CASSFASDEQYF. V gene TRBV5-1 combines with J gene TRBJ2-7; D may be TRBD2 (6 bases). CDR1 is SGHRS and CDR2 is YFSETQ in the germline V gene. Trimming shortened V by 2 bases and J by 5 bases, and 8 bases separated the two germline ends. This CDR3 is built from 12 residues.

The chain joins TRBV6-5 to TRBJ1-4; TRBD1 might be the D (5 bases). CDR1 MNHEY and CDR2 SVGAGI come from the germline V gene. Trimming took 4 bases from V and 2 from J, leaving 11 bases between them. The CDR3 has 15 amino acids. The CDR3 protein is CASSSYKGTNEKLFF. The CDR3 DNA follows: TGTGCCAGCAGTTCGTATAAGGGGACTAATGAAAAACTGTTTTTT.

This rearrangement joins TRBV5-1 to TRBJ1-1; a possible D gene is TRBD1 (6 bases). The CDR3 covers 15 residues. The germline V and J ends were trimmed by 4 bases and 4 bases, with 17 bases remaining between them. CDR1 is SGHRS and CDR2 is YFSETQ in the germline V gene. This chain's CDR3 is CASSGTNAIGTEAFF. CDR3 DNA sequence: TGCGCCAGCAGCGGGACAAATGCGATAGGCACTGAAGCTTTCTTT.

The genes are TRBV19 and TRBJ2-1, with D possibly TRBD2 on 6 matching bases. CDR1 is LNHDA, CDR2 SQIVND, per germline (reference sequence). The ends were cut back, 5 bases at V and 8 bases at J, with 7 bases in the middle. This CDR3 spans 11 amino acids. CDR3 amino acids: CASSAGHEQFF. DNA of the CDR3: TGTGCCAGTAGTGCGGGGCATGAGCAGTTCTTC.

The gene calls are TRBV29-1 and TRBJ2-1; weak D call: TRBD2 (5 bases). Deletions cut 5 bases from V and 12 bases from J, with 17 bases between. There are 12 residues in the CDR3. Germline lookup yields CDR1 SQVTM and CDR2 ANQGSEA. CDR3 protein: CSVLARVGGQFF. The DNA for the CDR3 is TGCAGCGTTCTGGCGAGGGTTGGCGGGCAGTTCTTC.

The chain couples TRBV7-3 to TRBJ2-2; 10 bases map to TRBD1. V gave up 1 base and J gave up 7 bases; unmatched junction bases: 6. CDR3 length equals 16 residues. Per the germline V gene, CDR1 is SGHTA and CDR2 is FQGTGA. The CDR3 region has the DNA TGTGCCAGCAGCTTAATGACAGGGGGCGCTTACGGGGAGCTGTTTTTT. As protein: CASSLMTGGAYGELFF.

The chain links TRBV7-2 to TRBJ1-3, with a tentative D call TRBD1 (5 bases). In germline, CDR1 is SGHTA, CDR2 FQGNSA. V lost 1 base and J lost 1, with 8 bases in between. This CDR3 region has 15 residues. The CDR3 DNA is TGTGCCAGCAGCTTAGTCCCAGGGTCTGGAAACACCATATATTTT. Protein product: CASSLVPGSGNTIYF.

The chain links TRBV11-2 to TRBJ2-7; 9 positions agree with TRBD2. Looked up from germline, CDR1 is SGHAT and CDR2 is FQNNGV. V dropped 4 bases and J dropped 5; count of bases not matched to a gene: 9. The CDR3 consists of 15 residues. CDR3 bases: TGTGCCAGCAGCTCGATTAGCGGGAGTACCCACGAGCAGTACTTC. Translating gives CASSSISGSTHEQYF.

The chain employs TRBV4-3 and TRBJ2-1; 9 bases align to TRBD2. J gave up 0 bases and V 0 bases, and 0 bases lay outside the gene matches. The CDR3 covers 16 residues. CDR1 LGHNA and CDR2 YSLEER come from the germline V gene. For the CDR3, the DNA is TGCGCCAGCAGCCAAGAAGCGGGAGGCTCCTACAATGAGCAGTTCTTC. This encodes CASSQEAGGSYNEQFF.

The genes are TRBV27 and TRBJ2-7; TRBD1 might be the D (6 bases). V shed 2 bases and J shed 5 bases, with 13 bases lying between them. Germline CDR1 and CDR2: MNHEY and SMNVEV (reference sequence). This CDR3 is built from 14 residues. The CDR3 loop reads CASSLRPRGDEQYF. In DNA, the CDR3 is TGTGCCAGCAGTTTAAGGCCCAGGGGCGACGAGCAGTACTTC.

This chain's CDR3 is CASNVRAEQYF. For the CDR3, the DNA is TGTGCCAGCAATGTCAGGGCCGAGCAGTACTTC. The chain uses TRBV2 and TRBJ2-7; D possibly corresponds to TRBD1 (5 bases). The CDR3 runs to 11 residues. V dropped 7 bases and J dropped 6 bases, with 10 bases sitting between them. Germline CDR1 SNHLY, CDR2 FYNNEI.